This T cell receptor beta chain was profiled in a study of cytomegalovirus exposure and HLA in healthy donors. This clone was picked up a small number of times. The antigen remains unidentified. Whole-study findings and limits: When analyzed later, the rates of TCR association showed variation by HLA locus, with DRB1 the most and HLA-C the fewest.

PCR used 60 Vbeta primers and 13 Jbeta primers. The protocol was immunoSEQ multiplex PCR, while the TCRdb copy is restricted to in-frame clones and leaves out a portion. The sample has approximately 100,000 clones; roughly 80% are singletons. The CDR3 consists of 14 residues. Germline values: CDR1 SNHLY, CDR2 FYNNEI. V gave up 4 bases and J gave up 7 bases; unmatched junction bases: 6. The genes are TRBV2 and TRBJ1-5; TRBD1 matches at 8 bases. The sequenced sample was PBMCs. The source of this sequence is a female donor in good health and CMV-seronegative. The CDR3 DNA is TGTGCCAGCAGTGTAGGGACAGGTGTCCAGCCCCAGCATTTT. It is translated as CASSVGTGVQPQHF.